Each of the 17 T cell receptor beta chains below was sequenced from the same sample in a study of T cell responses to AZD1222 COVID-19 vaccine. Some clones are missing from TCRdb's copy, which holds only in-frame ones; the method was immunoSEQ multiplex PCR. The sample comprises some 120,000 clones, around 88% of which are singletons, and about 10% rests with the top ten. The sample consisted of peripheral blood, taken on day 0 of AZD1222 vaccination. Receptors were obtained from an adult in good health.

This clone was detected only once. The rearrangement links TRBV7-8 to TRBJ2-5; D is possibly TRBD1 or TRBD2 (5 bases each). CDR3 length: 15 amino acids. Germline lookup yields CDR1 SGHVS and CDR2 FQNEAQ. The V end was cut by 1 base, the J end by 3 bases, with 12 bases between. CDR3 in amino acids: CASSLGRGPKETQYF. The CDR3 nucleotides read TGTGCCAGCAGCTTAGGAAGGGGACCAAAAGAGACCCAGTACTTC.

The chain links TRBV30 to TRBJ1-1; no definite D call. The CDR3 has 14 amino acids. The germline V gene has CDR1 GTSNPN and CDR2 SVGIG (reference sequence). Trimming took 0 bases from V and 2 from J, leaving 10 bases between them. This chain's CDR3 is CAWSVLGGNTEAFF. The CDR3 region has the DNA TGTGCCTGGAGTGTCTTGGGAGGAAACACTGAAGCTTTCTTT.

The genes are TRBV19 and TRBJ1-1; no definite D call. Trimming stripped 10 bases from V and 4 bases from J, with 19 bases between. The CDR3 covers 14 residues. The V gene's germline CDR1 is LNHDA and CDR2 SQIVND (reference sequence). The CDR3 region has the DNA TGTGCCACTATGCCGGAGGGCAGGAGCACTGAAGCTTTCTTT. It codes for CATMPEGRSTEAFF.

V gene TRBV7-4 combines with J gene TRBJ2-4; D is ambiguous. The CDR3 contains 15 residues. Germline assignment: CDR1 SGHVT and CDR2 SQSDAQ. The germline V and J ends were trimmed by 4 bases and 0 bases, with 10 bases remaining between them. The CDR3 region has the DNA TGTGCCAGCAGCTCAACGGACGTAGCCAAAAACATTCAGTACTTC. Translated: CASSSTDVAKNIQYF.

The genes are TRBV12-3 or TRBV12-4 and TRBJ2-7, with 7 positions matching TRBD1. This CDR3 is 13 amino acids long. V lost 5 bases and J lost 6; bases outside the gene matches: 7. In nucleotides, the CDR3 is TGTGCCAGCAGTAGAGACAGGGATTTCGAGCAGTACTTC. It encodes CASSRDRDFEQYF.

The J gene is TRBJ2-5, the V gene TRBV6-5; TRBD2 is a possible D gene (5 bases). Between the trimmed V and J ends, which lost 0 bases and 9 bases, there was a span of 5 bases. Germline assignment: CDR1 MNHEY and CDR2 SVGAGI. The CDR3 runs to 11 residues. CDR3 bases: TGTGCCAGCAGTTACTCCGGGGCCCAGTACTTC. This codes for CASSYSGAQYF.

The chain combines TRBV7-2 with TRBJ1-4; 9 positions agree with TRBD1. Germline V gives CDR1 SGHTA, CDR2 FQGNSA. J lost 5 bases, V lost 5 bases, and 6 bases had no gene match. This CDR3 has 15 amino acids. CDR3 residues: CASSRGGTGNEKLFF. Here the CDR3 DNA reads TGTGCCAGCAGCCGGGGTGGGACAGGGAATGAAAAACTGTTTTTT.

The rearrangement links TRBV19 to TRBJ1-5, with D possibly matching TRBD1 (5 bases). V was clipped by 5 bases and J by 0 bases, with 11 bases between them. Germline CDR1 reads LNHDA; CDR2 reads SQIVND (reference sequence). This CDR3 spans 15 amino acids. The CDR3 DNA sequence: TGTGCCAGTAGTTCTCGGGGGGGTAGCAATCAGCCCCAGCATTTT. Protein sequence: CASSSRGGSNQPQHF.

The rearrangement joins TRBV18 to TRBJ1-5; the D is unclear. Between the trimmed V and J ends, which lost 8 bases and 0 bases, there was a span of 5 bases. Germline lookup yields CDR1 KGHSH and CDR2 LQKENI. The CDR3 spans 12 residues. The CDR3 protein is CASHSSNQPQHF. In DNA, the CDR3 is TGTGCCAGCCACAGTAGCAATCAGCCCCAGCATTTT.

The chain links TRBV27 to TRBJ2-7; 8 bases are shared with TRBD2. The V gene end was trimmed by 4 bases and the J gene end by 4 bases; junction bases not matched to a gene: 9. Looked up from germline, CDR1 is MNHEY and CDR2 is SMNVEV (reference sequence). CDR3 length equals 15 residues. The CDR3 region has the DNA TGTGCCAGCAGTTCGAGCGGGGGTTTCACGTACGAGCAGTACTTC. Its translation: CASSSSGGFTYEQYF.

The V gene is TRBV7-2, the J gene TRBJ2-3, with D tentatively TRBD1 or TRBD2 (6 bases each). Between the trimmed V and J ends, which lost 1 base and 2 bases, there was a span of 13 bases. The CDR3 runs 16 residues. The germline V gene has CDR1 SGHTA and CDR2 FQGNSA. The CDR3 DNA sequence: TGTGCCAGCAGCTTAGGGGTGGGGGGCATCACAGATACGCAGTATTTT. It yields the protein CASSLGVGGITDTQYF.

This chain uses TRBV28 with TRBJ2-7; TRBD1 matches at 7 bases. The CDR3 runs to 14 residues. The J segment lost 3 bases and the V segment lost 6 bases, leaving 8 bases of the junction unmatched. Germline V lookup: CDR1 MDHEN, CDR2 SYDVKM. In DNA form, the CDR3 reads TGTGCCAGCAGGAGACAGGGTTACCTCTACGAGCAGTACTTC. Its protein product is CASRRQGYLYEQYF.

This clone has only a few counts. The chain carries TRBV10-1 and TRBJ2-6; no clear D gene. This CDR3 region has 16 residues. From germline, CDR1 is WNHNN and CDR2 SYGVQD (reference sequence). V was clipped by 1 base and J by 0 bases, with 7 bases between them. CDR3 DNA: TGCGCCAGCAGTGAGTGCATAAACTCTGGGGCCAACGTCCTGACTTTC. Encoded protein: CASSECINSGANVLTF.

This clone was detected only a few times. The gene calls are TRBV2 and TRBJ2-7; 15 bases are shared with TRBD2. The V gene end was trimmed by 5 bases and the J gene end by 0 bases; junction bases not matched to a gene: 5. The CDR3 length is 17 residues. The germline V gene has CDR1 SNHLY and CDR2 FYNNEI. The CDR3 coding sequence is TGTGCCAGCAGTAGAGGACTAGCGGGAGGGCCCTCCTACGAGCAGTACTTC. Protein sequence: CASSRGLAGGPSYEQYF.

The chain joins TRBV5-1 to TRBJ1-1, with D perhaps matching TRBD1 (5 bases). V was trimmed by 0 bases and J by 5 bases, leaving 11 bases between them. The CDR3 runs 14 residues. Germline V gene data show CDR1 as SGHRS and CDR2 as YFSETQ. CDR3 amino acids: CASSLGGLGTEAFF. CDR3 sequence (DNA): TGCGCCAGCAGCTTGGGGGGCCTGGGGACTGAAGCTTTCTTT.

CDR3 nucleotides: TGTGCCAGCAGGGGGGTCTCCGTGGGCAAGTACGAGCAGTACTTC. It translates to CASRGVSVGKYEQYF. This rearrangement joins TRBV6-5 to TRBJ2-7; perhaps D is TRBD1 or TRBD2 (5 bases each). V dropped 6 bases and J dropped 4 bases, with 19 bases sitting between them. Germline lookup yields CDR1 MNHEY and CDR2 SVGAGI. The CDR3 loop spans 15 amino acids.

V gene TRBV2 combines with J gene TRBJ1-5; perhaps TRBD1 as D (5 bases). Between the trimmed V and J ends, which lost 8 bases and 1 base, there was a span of 9 bases. This CDR3 is 13 amino acids long. Germline loops: CDR1 SNHLY, CDR2 FYNNEI. This chain's CDR3 is CASRRASNQPQHF. The CDR3, as DNA: TGTGCCAGCCGCAGGGCCAGCAATCAGCCCCAGCATTTT.